This T cell receptor beta chain was identified in a study of T cell responses to AZD1222 COVID-19 vaccine. Turning to the study itself: Second doses were pooled across both intervals (about 4 or about 12 weeks). The study's findings and limits: Among vaccine-associated CD4 TCRs, coverage spanned spike, with dominance at 160-218 and 743-854. AZD1222 recipients seropositive at baseline numbered only six or seven. Increased Spike-specific TCR breadth and depth were observed after two AZD1222 doses.

Sequencing was performed with immunoSEQ multiplex PCR; in TCRdb, only in-frame clones are kept and a portion is missing. The sample has 130,000 to 150,000 clones, roughly 91% seen once; the top ten hold approximately 2%. To note about this clone: Its matching antigen is unknown.

Trimming shortened V by 6 bases and J by 6 bases, and 16 bases separated the two germline ends. The V gene's germline CDR1 is SGHRS and CDR2 YFSETQ. This CDR3 has 14 residues. V and J are TRBV5-1 and TRBJ2-1; maybe TRBD2 (5 bases). The sample consisted of peripheral blood, taken on day 0 of AZD1222 vaccination. The TCR comes from an adult in good health. Here the CDR3 DNA reads TGCGCCAGCACCGAGGGAAGTGGTGGCAATGAGCAGTTCTTC. Amino acids: CASTEGSGGNEQFF.